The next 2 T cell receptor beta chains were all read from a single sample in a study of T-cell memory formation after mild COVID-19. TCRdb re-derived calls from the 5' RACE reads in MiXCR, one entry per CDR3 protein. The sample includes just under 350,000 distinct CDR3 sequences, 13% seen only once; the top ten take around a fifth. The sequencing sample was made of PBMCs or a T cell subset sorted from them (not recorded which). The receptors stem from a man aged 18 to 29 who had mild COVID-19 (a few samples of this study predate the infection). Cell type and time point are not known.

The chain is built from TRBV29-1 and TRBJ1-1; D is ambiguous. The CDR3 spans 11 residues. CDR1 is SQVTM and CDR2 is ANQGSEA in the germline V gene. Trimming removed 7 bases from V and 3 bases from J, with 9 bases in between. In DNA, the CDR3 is TGCAGCGCCCTAGATCACACTGAAGCTTTCTTT. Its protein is CSALDHTEAFF.

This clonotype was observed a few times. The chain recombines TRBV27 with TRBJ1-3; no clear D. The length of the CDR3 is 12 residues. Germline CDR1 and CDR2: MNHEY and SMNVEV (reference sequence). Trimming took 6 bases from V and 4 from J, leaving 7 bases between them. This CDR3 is CASRGPGNTIYF. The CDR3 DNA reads TGTGCCAGCAGGGGCCCAGGAAACACCATATATTTT.